This passage covers 7 T cell receptor beta chains from one sample sequenced in a study of vaccination effects on CD4 cells after COVID-19. Profiling relied on immunoSEQ multiplex PCR, and the TCRdb table lists in-frame clones only, not all of them. The table has under 85,000 clones, over 70% seen once; the top ten hold 0.85% to 1.2%. The antigens these receptors bind are not known. Before sequencing took place, the ViraFEST assay used viral peptide pools to expand antigen-specific CD4+ T cells. The culture ran for roughly ten days before CD4+ T cells were isolated. Two doses of either BNT162b2 or mRNA-1273 were given to each participant. Sequences were derived from CD4+ T cells from PBMCs cultured with HCoV-OC43 spike peptides, sampled after COVID-19 vaccination. Described subset: HCoV-OC43 spike overlapping peptide pool stimulation. The receptors shown here come from a human donor who received a COVID-19 vaccine.

CDR3 nucleotides: TGTGCCAGCAGCCCAGACTCGGAGACCCAGTACTTC. Its protein product is CASSPDSETQYF. J is TRBJ2-5 and V is TRBV7-9; no clear D. V was shortened by 5 bases and J by 5 bases, with 9 bases between the two germline ends. CDR1 is SEHNR and CDR2 is FQNEAQ in the germline V gene (reference sequence). This CDR3 is built from 12 residues.

The rearrangement uses TRBV29-1 and TRBJ2-3; 9 bases agree with TRBD2. Germline CDR1 and CDR2: SQVTM and ANQGSEA. The V and J ends lost 7 bases and 3 bases, in that order; junction bases with no gene match: 17. The CDR3 contains 17 residues. CDR3 DNA sequence: TGCAGCGCCCAAGGAGGGCAGCTAGCGGGGAGGACAGATACGCAGTATTTT. Its protein product is CSAQGGQLAGRTDTQYF.

The rearrangement links TRBV7-3 to TRBJ2-3; D might be TRBD2 (6 bases). Germline V CDR1 and CDR2: SGHTA, FQGTGA. There are 13 residues in the CDR3. The germline V and J ends were trimmed by 2 bases and 6 bases, with 9 bases remaining between them. The CDR3 nucleotides are TGTGCCAGCAGCTTAGGGGGGTCCGATACGCAGTATTTT. Its translation: CASSLGGSDTQYF. The full variable domain, in which reference TRBV7-3 and TRBJ2-3 provide the parts outside the CDR3, is GAGVSQTPSNKVTEKGKYVELRCDPISGHTALYWYRQSLGQGPEFLIYFQGTGAADDSGLPNDRFFAVRPEGSVSTLKIQRTERGDSAVYLCASSLGGSDTQYFGPGTRLTVL.

The chain recombines TRBV4-3 with TRBJ2-5; no definite D call. The germline V and J ends were trimmed by 0 bases and 5 bases, with 10 bases remaining between them. Germline assignment: CDR1 LGHNA and CDR2 YSLEER. The CDR3 has 14 residues. The DNA for the CDR3 is TGCGCCAGCAGCCAAGATAAGCTCAGGGAGACCCAGTACTTC. This sequence encodes CASSQDKLRETQYF.

The gene calls are TRBV9 and TRBJ1-4; unclear D gene. Germline V gene sequence: CDR1 SGDLS, CDR2 YYNGEE. The V and J ends lost 0 bases and 0 bases respectively, with 6 bases between them. This CDR3 is built from 15 residues. The CDR3 DNA reads TGTGCCAGCAGCGTAGTGGCAGCAACTAATGAAAAACTGTTTTTT. Amino acid sequence: CASSVVAATNEKLFF. The full variable domain, with the rest looked up from reference TRBV9 and TRBJ1-4, is DSGVTQTPKHLITATGQRVTLRCSPRSGDLSVYWYQQSLDQGLQFLIQYYNGEERAKGNILERFSAQQFPDLHSELNLSSLELGDSALYFCASSVVAATNEKLFFGSGTQLSVL.

The rearrangement joins TRBV11-2 to TRBJ1-2; 8 bases fit TRBD1. This CDR3 region has 14 residues. Unmatched junction bases numbered 6, after V lost 1 base and J lost 8 bases. Germline CDR1 and CDR2: SGHAT and FQNNGV. CDR3 protein: CASSLVGRGRGYTF. CDR3 DNA sequence: TGTGCCAGCAGCTTAGTCGGCAGGGGGCGAGGCTACACCTTC.

The chain employs TRBV4-1 and TRBJ2-7; maybe TRBD2 (5 bases). V lost 3 bases and J 1 base, leaving 7 bases between the germline ends. This CDR3 is 13 amino acids long. Germline V gene data show CDR1 as MGHRA and CDR2 as YSYEKL. CDR3 sequence reads: CASSQGVSYEQYV. In DNA form, the CDR3 reads TGCGCCAGCAGCCAGGGAGTTTCCTACGAGCAGTACGTC.